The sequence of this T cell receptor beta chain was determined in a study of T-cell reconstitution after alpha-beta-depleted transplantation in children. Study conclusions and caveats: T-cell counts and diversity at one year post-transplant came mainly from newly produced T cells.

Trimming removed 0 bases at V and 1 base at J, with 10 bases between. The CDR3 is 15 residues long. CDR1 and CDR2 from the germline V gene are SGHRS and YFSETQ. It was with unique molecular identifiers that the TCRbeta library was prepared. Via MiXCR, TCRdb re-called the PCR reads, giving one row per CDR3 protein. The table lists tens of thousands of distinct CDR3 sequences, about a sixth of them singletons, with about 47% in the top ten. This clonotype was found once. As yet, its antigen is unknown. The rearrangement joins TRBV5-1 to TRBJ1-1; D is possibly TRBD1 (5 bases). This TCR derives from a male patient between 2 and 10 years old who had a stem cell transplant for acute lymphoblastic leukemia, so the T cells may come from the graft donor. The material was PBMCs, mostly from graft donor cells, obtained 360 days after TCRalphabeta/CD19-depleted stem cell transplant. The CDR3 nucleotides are TGCGCCAGCAGCTTGGTAGTGGGGGGGAACACTGAAGCTTTCTTT. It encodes CASSLVVGGNTEAFF.